What follows are 22 T cell receptor beta chains derived from one specimen sequenced in a study of low-dose radiotherapy and immunotherapy resistance in tumors (dated by TCRdb to 2021 to 2024). The sample's time point label, in plain terms: after trial treatment. Explained via the paper, the treatment or condition label denotes: LDRT plus nivolumab, ipilimumab, low-dose cyclophosphamide and aspirin (RACIN trial). Sequencing relied on an Illumina HiSeq 2500. To make first-strand cDNA, Superscript III was used along with a set of TRAV- and TRBV-specific primers so that both the TCRalpha and TCRbeta chains were covered. TCRs were amplified with Phusion for around 20 PCR cycles, with a constant-region primer paired with the adapter attached to the V primers. TCRdb applied fastp at Q25 and MiXCR to the public reads, then kept only in-frame beta chains. For every CDR3 protein sequence, its rows merge into one entry that carries the most common genes and DNA. The sample yields about 97,000 distinct CDR3 sequences; under 25% were counted once. Over 4% of the sample is taken by the ten largest.

Sequenced here: PBMCs, sampled after low-dose radiotherapy plus immunotherapy. Every receptor here comes from a male donor with prostate cancer.

This clonotype was detected ten times or more. The chain joins TRBV20-1 to TRBJ2-5; D possibly uses TRBD1 or TRBD2 (5 bases each). The CDR3 covers 13 residues. V was trimmed by 6 bases and J by 2 bases, leaving 13 bases between them. The germline CDR1 and CDR2 sequences are DFQATT and SNEGSKA (reference sequence). The CDR3 region has the DNA TGCAGTGCCGAGGGGACGGTACAAGAGACCCAGTACTTC. Translating it yields CSAEGTVQETQYF.

This clonotype was seen just once. A far larger clone is only one base removed, so a read error is likely. The chain employs TRBV7-3 and TRBJ2-2; D ambiguous. With 2 bases removed from V and 1 base from J, the gap between germline ends came to 2 bases. The CDR3 length is 13 residues. CDR1 and CDR2 (germline): SGHTA, FQGTGA. Here the CDR3 reads CASSLLNTGELFF. For the CDR3, the DNA is TGTGCCAGCAGCTTACTGAACACCGGGGAGCTGTTTTTT.

This clonotype was observed many times. In DNA, the CDR3 is TGTGCCAGCAGCACACCCCAGGGACCCTACGAGCAGTACTTC. It encodes CASSTPQGPYEQYF. This sequence joins TRBV11-2 and TRBJ2-7, with D tentatively TRBD1 or TRBD2 (5 bases each). Deletions cut 5 bases from V and 2 bases from J, with 13 bases between. The germline CDR1 and CDR2 sequences are SGHAT and FQNNGV. The CDR3 is 14 residues long.

About this clonotype: It is unclear where the CDR3 begins or ends on the DNA, so no DNA is shown, and the CDR3 is as TCRdb lists it. This rearrangement joins TRBV3-1 to TRBJ1-4. The CDR3 length is 17 residues, termini included. The germline V gene has CDR1 LGHDT and CDR2 YNNKEL (reference sequence). The CDR3 sequence: CASSQNLVGPNEKLFFF.

This clonotype has at least ten counts. The chain recombines TRBV4-2 with TRBJ2-7; D is undetermined. There are 15 residues in the CDR3. V lost 0 bases, J lost 0 bases, and 9 bases lay in between. Germline V gene lookup returns CDR1 LGHNA and CDR2 YNFKEQ. The CDR3: CASSQESTPSYEQYF. For the CDR3, the DNA is TGTGCCAGCAGCCAAGAGTCGACACCCTCCTACGAGCAGTACTTC.

For this clonotype: A much larger clone differs from this one at a single base, so this may be a read error. J is TRBJ2-7 and V is TRBV13, with D possibly matching TRBD2 (7 bases). The CDR3 runs 15 residues. The V and J ends lost 0 bases and 7 bases respectively, with 16 bases between them. From germline, CDR1 is PRHDT and CDR2 FYEKMQ (reference sequence). The CDR3 is CASSLGGGGYNEQYF. CDR3 nucleotides: TGTGCCAGCAGCTTAGGAGGGGGGGGGTACAATGAGCAGTACTTC.

This clonotype occurred many times. This chain connects TRBV29-1 to TRBJ1-5; possibly TRBD1 for D (5 bases). This CDR3 region has 13 residues. Between the trimmed V and J ends, which lost 5 bases and 1 base, there was a span of 9 bases. CDR1 is SQVTM, CDR2 ANQGSEA, per germline. The CDR3 here is CSVRGDSNQPQHF. In DNA, the CDR3 is TGCAGCGTTCGGGGGGACAGCAATCAGCCCCAGCATTTT.

The chain has TRBV7-3 and TRBJ2-1; D is uncertain. Germline V gene lookup returns CDR1 SGHTA and CDR2 FQGTGA. Trimming stripped 5 bases from V and 5 bases from J, with 10 bases between. The CDR3 is 13 residues long. CDR3 sequence reads: CASSRAKDNEQFF. CDR3 bases: TGTGCCAGCAGCAGGGCAAAAGACAATGAGCAGTTCTTC.

This clonotype showed up many times. The chain couples TRBV10-3 to TRBJ1-2, with no clear D. Trimming pared 2 bases from V and 8 bases from J, leaving 12 bases between. CDR1 is ENHRY and CDR2 is SYGVKD in the germline V gene. The CDR3 loop spans 13 amino acids. CDR3 coding DNA: TGTGCCATCAGTGAGAGGAAGGACGGAGGCTACACCTTC. It translates to CAISERKDGGYTF.

Many counts were recorded for this clonotype. CDR3 region: CAWSVGLDTGELFF. The CDR3 DNA follows: TGTGCCTGGAGTGTAGGGTTGGATACCGGGGAGCTGTTTTTT. The chain combines TRBV30 with TRBJ2-2, with D unclear. Germline loops: CDR1 GTSNPN, CDR2 SVGIG (reference sequence). V shed 0 bases and J shed 5 bases, with 10 bases lying between them. The length of the CDR3 is 14 residues.

This clonotype was detected ten times or more. J is TRBJ1-2 and V is TRBV12-3 or TRBV12-4; perhaps TRBD1 as D (5 bases). The CDR3 spans 13 residues. The ends were cut back, 6 bases at V and 4 bases at J, with 12 bases in the middle. CDR3 protein: CASRDIGAYGYTF. The CDR3 DNA follows: TGTGCCAGCAGGGACATCGGGGCCTATGGCTACACCTTC.

Ten or more counts support this clonotype. The chain is built from TRBV7-6 and TRBJ2-1; D is tentatively TRBD1 or TRBD2 (6 bases each). CDR1 and CDR2 from the germline V gene are SGHVS and FNYEAQ. The CDR3 sequence is 18 residues long. Trimming stripped 1 base from V and 1 base from J, with 17 bases between. CDR3 in amino acids: CASSLVVGGPGSYNEQFF. CDR3 nucleotides: TGTGCCAGCAGCTTAGTTGTAGGGGGGCCAGGGTCCTACAATGAGCAGTTCTTC.

Many counts were recorded for this clonotype. The chain recombines TRBV10-1 with TRBJ2-1, with D tentatively TRBD1 or TRBD2 (7 bases each). The V gene's germline CDR1 is WNHNN and CDR2 SYGVQD (reference sequence). Trimming stripped 3 bases from V and 7 bases from J, with 22 bases between. This CDR3 spans 17 amino acids. The CDR3 reads CASSDGAGGDLGNEQFF. DNA for the CDR3: TGCGCCAGCAGTGACGGTGCAGGGGGGGACCTGGGGAATGAGCAGTTCTTC.

This clonotype was detected ten times or more. CDR3 in amino acids: CASTGTSLAYEQYF. CDR3 bases: TGTGCCAGCACCGGGACTAGTCTCGCCTACGAGCAGTACTTC. J is TRBJ2-7 and V is TRBV6-2 or TRBV6-3; 8 bases map to TRBD2. V shed 7 bases, J shed 2 bases, and the junction held 7 bases outside the gene matches. Germline V gene data show CDR1 as MNHEY and CDR2 as SVGEGT. The CDR3 is 14 residues long.

This clonotype was picked up a small number of times. V is TRBV18 and J is TRBJ2-3; D is ambiguous. Germline CDR1 KGHSH, CDR2 LQKENI. Trimming cost V 4 bases and J 2 bases, with 13 bases left between them. The CDR3 spans 15 residues. CDR3 coding DNA: TGTGCCAGCTCACTTGCCGGCCACAACACAGATACGCAGTATTTT. Its protein is CASSLAGHNTDTQYF.

Details on this clonotype: This sequence is one base from a far larger clone and is likely a read error. V usage is TRBV7-2 and J usage is TRBJ2-1, with D perhaps TRBD1 (6 bases). Trimming stripped 5 bases from V and 6 bases from J, with 14 bases between. This CDR3 spans 14 amino acids. Looked up from germline, CDR1 is SGHTA and CDR2 is FQGNSA. The CDR3 DNA reads as TGTGCCAGCAGCCCCCACCCGACAGGCAATGAGCAGTTCTTC. It encodes CASSPHPTGNEQFF.

This clonotype was counted only a few times. V usage is TRBV7-6 and J usage is TRBJ2-1, with D hard to call. Germline V gene lookup returns CDR1 SGHVS and CDR2 FNYEAQ. CDR3 length: 11 residues. Trimming took off 5 bases at V and 5 bases at J, with 4 bases between the two ends. This chain's CDR3 is CASSQHNEQFF. The CDR3 nucleotides read TGTGCCAGCAGCCAGCACAATGAGCAGTTCTTC.

This clonotype was seen repeatedly, ten times or more. The chain is built from TRBV6-2 or TRBV6-3 and TRBJ2-1, with a tentative D call TRBD1 (6 bases). CDR1 and CDR2 from the germline V gene are MNHEY and SVGEGT. This CDR3 contains 13 residues. The V end was cut by 11 bases, the J end by 5 bases, with 16 bases between. The CDR3 protein is CAVRDTADNEQFF. The CDR3 nucleotides are TGTGCCGTTCGGGACACCGCAGACAATGAGCAGTTCTTC.

This clonotype was seen at least ten times. The chain combines TRBV5-1 with TRBJ2-1; 9 bases are shared with TRBD2. V dropped 2 bases and J dropped 10; count of bases not matched to a gene: 10. Looked up from germline, CDR1 is SGHRS and CDR2 is YFSETQ. This CDR3 spans 15 amino acids. The DNA for the CDR3 is TGCGCCAGCAGCTTCGTCTCTAGCGGGGAAGGGGAGCAGTTCTTC. This encodes CASSFVSSGEGEQFF.

V gene TRBV18 combines with J gene TRBJ2-1; 9 nucleotides align to TRBD1. Germline trimming cut 2 bases from V and 7 bases from J; bases unmatched to any gene: 3. The CDR3 runs to 14 residues. The germline V gene encodes CDR1 KGHSH and CDR2 LQKENI. CDR3 amino acids: CASSPGTGKNEQFF. CDR3 coding DNA: TGTGCCAGCTCACCAGGGACAGGGAAGAATGAGCAGTTCTTC. The full variable domain, in which reference TRBV18 and TRBJ2-1 provide the parts outside the CDR3, is NAGVMQNPRHLVRRRGQEARLRCSPMKGHSHVYWYRQLPEEGLKFMVYLQKENIIDESGMPKERFSAEFPKEGPSILRIQQVVRGDSAAYFCASSPGTGKNEQFFGPGTRLTVL.

This clonotype showed up many times. The chain links TRBV7-2 to TRBJ2-3; the D gene is possibly TRBD2 (7 bases). CDR1 and CDR2 from the germline V gene are SGHTA and FQGNSA. This CDR3 spans 13 amino acids. V lost 1 base to trimming and J lost 11 bases, with 13 bases between them. This CDR3 is CASSLGRGQKQYF. The CDR3 DNA sequence: TGTGCCAGCAGCTTAGGGCGGGGGCAGAAGCAGTATTTT.

This clonotype was detected many times. The V call is TRBV6-6, the J call TRBJ1-1; the D is unclear. V was clipped by 6 bases and J by 2 bases, with 13 bases between them. Germline CDR1 MNHNY, CDR2 SVGAGI (reference sequence). The CDR3 contains 14 residues. The CDR3 DNA reads as TGTGCCAGCAGCCCGAACCGGGGAAACACTGAAGCTTTCTTT. The encoded protein is CASSPNRGNTEAFF.